What follows describes a single TCR beta chain. The data were taken from a study of blood T cell repertoires in COVID-19. Study as a whole: Collection of acute and convalescent COVID-19 samples took place in the United States, Italy and Spain. PBMCs, B-cell-depleted T cells, or T cells were the source of the cDNA or gDNA that made up the material.

Study processing details: Scientists estimated how many nucleated cells there were by amplifying reference gene primers. Profiled with immunoSEQ multiplex PCR; TCRdb holds only in-frame clones, not every one. D and trimming were read from the DNA, whereas the V and J calls and clone size are those reported in that table. The sample yields approximately 74,000 clones, over 70% seen once. The V gene lost 1 base and the J gene lost 3 bases, with 15 bases spanning the gap. This CDR3 has 16 residues. Per germline, CDR1 SGHAT and CDR2 FQNNGV. The J gene is TRBJ1-1, the V gene TRBV11-2; weak D call: TRBD1 (6 bases). The sequenced sample consisted of peripheral blood. The origin of this receptor is a man aged 55 to 70 with acute or convalescent COVID-19. The CDR3 sequence is CASSLGAPGGHTEAFF. The CDR3 DNA follows: TGTGCCAGCAGCTTAGGGGCCCCGGGGGGGCACACTGAAGCTTTCTTT. The whole variable domain, filled in from reference TRBV11-2 and TRBJ1-1, reads EAGVAQSPRYKIIEKRQSVAFWCNPISGHATLYWYQQILGQGPKLLIQFQNNGVVDDSQLPKDRFSAERLKGVDSTLKIQPAKLEDSAVYLCASSLGAPGGHTEAFFGQGTRLTVV.